The text below deals with one T cell receptor (beta chain). Germline V gene data show CDR1 as ENHRY and CDR2 as SYGVKD. The CDR3 loop spans 13 amino acids. The ends were cut back, 10 bases at V and 1 base at J, with 10 bases in the middle. Measured with immunoSEQ multiplex PCR; TCRdb has only the in-frame clones, and not every one. The sample yields just under 65,000 clones, about 74% seen once. The sample belongs to a study of T cells in tumors after PD-1 blockade. Study overall: Patients had no prior checkpoint blockade, systemic immunosuppressants, or anti-cancer therapy within 4 weeks. Each patient got pembrolizumab 200 mg every 3 weeks or cemiplimab 350 mg every 2 weeks.

V gene TRBV10-3 combines with J gene TRBJ2-2; D ambiguous. This specimen consisted of PBMCs, obtained after anti-PD-1 treatment. The receptor comes from a human donor with basal cell carcinoma. The DNA of the CDR3 is TGTGCCACTCGGACGAGGAACACCGGGGAGCTGTTTTTT. It specifies CATRTRNTGELFF.